The present TCR beta chain was sequenced within a study of tumor and adjacent non-tumor tissue in lung cancer. Three rounds of nested PCR, following a modified ARM-PCR protocol, produced the TCRbeta library. MiXCR, applied by TCRdb to the multiplex PCR reads, yields one record per CDR3 protein. The data show tens of thousands of distinct CDR3 sequences, around 65% seen once. This sample's RNA came from whole unsorted tissue. This non-tumor lung sample came from over 3 cm beyond the tumor edge. Germline V gene lookup returns CDR1 KGHDR and CDR2 SFDVKD. CDR3 length equals 15 residues. The J segment lost 0 bases and the V segment lost 4 bases, leaving 2 bases of the junction unmatched. There are a few counts of this clonotype. As yet, its antigen is unknown. Whole-study results and caveats: In normal lung, the top 100 clones were significantly more dominant than in tumor.

The sample was distant non-tumor lung tissue. The receptor was isolated from a woman aged 50 to 60 with non-small cell lung cancer. This sequence joins TRBV24-1 and TRBJ2-3; 8 nucleotides align to TRBD1. Here the CDR3 reads CATSEGDRSTDTQYF. CDR3 sequence (DNA): TGTGCCACCAGTGAGGGGGACAGGAGCACAGATACGCAGTATTTT.